Below, 9 T cell receptor beta chains from the same sample are listed, as sequenced in a study of cytomegalovirus exposure and HLA in healthy donors. Use of 60 Vbeta and 13 Jbeta primers characterized the PCR. The table came from immunoSEQ multiplex PCR; TCRdb's copy has only in-frame clones and leaves some out. The sample holds approximately 92,000 clones; about two thirds are singletons and the top ten take under 3%. Sequencing used PBMCs. These receptors were taken from a man aged 50 to 59 in good health and CMV-seronegative.

This clone was recorded a few times. This chain uses TRBV10-1 with TRBJ1-1; 8 bases match TRBD1. CDR3 size: 15 residues. Per the germline V gene, CDR1 is WNHNN and CDR2 is SYGVQD (reference sequence). Trimming at V came to 4 bases and at J to 5 bases, leaving 9 bases not matched to a gene. CDR3 amino acids: CASSGLRTGLTEAFF. The CDR3 DNA follows: TGCGCCAGCAGTGGACTTCGGACAGGGCTAACTGAAGCTTTCTTT.

The rearrangement joins TRBV7-6 to TRBJ2-5; TRBD2 aligns across 10 bases. The CDR3 runs to 14 residues. CDR1 SGHVS and CDR2 FNYEAQ come from the germline V gene. J gave up 5 bases and V 5 bases, and 5 bases lay outside the gene matches. The CDR3 bases are TGTGCCAGCAGCCCGCGGACTAGCGGCGAGACCCAGTACTTC. Protein product: CASSPRTSGETQYF.

As DNA, the CDR3 is TGTGCCAGCAGCTTCAGGGACAGCTTTAATGAAAAACTGTTTTTT. This sequence encodes CASSFRDSFNEKLFF. The chain has TRBV9 and TRBJ1-4; TRBD1 matches at 7 bases. V lost 4 bases and J lost 4; bases outside the gene matches: 7. CDR3 size: 15 residues. Germline V lookup: CDR1 SGDLS, CDR2 YYNGEE.

Details on this clone: Other DNA sequences in this specimen translate into the identical CDR3. The gene calls are TRBV4-2 and TRBJ2-3, with D perhaps TRBD2 (5 bases). Trimming took off 3 bases at V and 1 base at J, with 8 bases between the two ends. The CDR3 runs to 14 residues. From germline, CDR1 is LGHNA and CDR2 YNFKEQ. The CDR3 DNA is TGTGCCAGCAGCCAGAGGACTGGCACAGATACGCAGTATTTT. Protein: CASSQRTGTDTQYF.

The chain couples TRBV5-1 to TRBJ1-1; possible D gene TRBD1, 5 bases. Germline V gene sequence: CDR1 SGHRS, CDR2 YFSETQ. The CDR3 is 13 residues long. Trimming removed 0 bases at V and 6 bases at J, with 9 bases between. CDR3: CASSLAQGSEAFF. CDR3 nucleotide sequence: TGCGCCAGCAGCTTGGCCCAGGGCTCTGAAGCTTTCTTT.

This sequence joins TRBV19 and TRBJ2-2; possible D gene TRBD2, 5 bases. The CDR3 totals 16 residues. The V and J ends lost 1 base and 0 bases respectively, with 9 bases between them. Germline V gives CDR1 LNHDA, CDR2 SQIVND (reference sequence). DNA of the CDR3: TGTGCCAGTAGTATAGGGACTCCTGCGAACACCGGGGAGCTGTTTTTT. Its translation is CASSIGTPANTGELFF.

Comment on this clone: The sample carries other DNA sequences with the same CDR3. The chain uses TRBV4-2 and TRBJ2-7, with a tentative D call TRBD1 (6 bases). The germline V and J ends were trimmed by 1 base and 2 bases, with 12 bases remaining between them. The CDR3 runs 15 residues. Germline V gene lookup returns CDR1 LGHNA and CDR2 YNFKEQ. CDR3 loop: CASSQVGTGPYEQYF. The CDR3 nucleotides are TGTGCCAGCAGCCAAGTCGGTACAGGGCCCTACGAGCAGTACTTC.

V and J are TRBV28 and TRBJ2-3; D possibly corresponds to TRBD1 (6 bases). The CDR3 consists of 18 residues. The V and J ends lost 4 bases and 0 bases respectively, with 20 bases between them. Germline V gene lookup returns CDR1 MDHEN and CDR2 SYDVKM. In DNA, the CDR3 is TGTGCCAGCAGTTCCCCTATACCAGGGGCCCACAGCACAGATACGCAGTATTTT. It specifies CASSSPIPGAHSTDTQYF.

The V call is TRBV25-1, the J call TRBJ2-7; 9 bases match TRBD1. The length of the CDR3 is 16 residues. CDR1 MGHDK and CDR2 SYGVNS come from the germline V gene. V was pared by 6 bases and J by 1 base, with 10 bases of the junction left unmatched. Here the CDR3 DNA reads TGTGCCAGCAGCGACTCCTCGGGGACAGGGTCCTACGAGCAGTACTTC. Its translation: CASSDSSGTGSYEQYF.